This TCR beta chain originates from a study of T-cell memory formation after mild COVID-19. Study findings and constraints: Contracting clones localized mainly to CM and EM when CD4+ and mainly to EMRA when CD8+.

Each CDR3 protein gets one entry after TCRdb re-called the 5' RACE reads with MiXCR. The repertoire consists of about 470,000 distinct CDR3 sequences, with around a sixth occurring once and the leading ten covering 9% to 15%. In this sample, this clonotype turned up a few times. Its antigen is unknown. CDR3 length equals 16 residues. V gave up 0 bases and J gave up 3 bases, with 18 bases separating them. Germline-derived CDR1 and CDR2 are GTSNPN and SVGIG (reference sequence). V is TRBV30 and J is TRBJ2-7; D might be TRBD2 (6 bases). The TCR originated in an adult woman who had mild COVID-19 (a few samples of this study predate the infection). Cell type and time point are not known. What was sequenced was PBMCs or a T cell subset sorted from them (not recorded which). CDR3: CAWSVPPGLLYYEQYF. CDR3 coding DNA: TGTGCCTGGAGTGTACCCCCGGGACTCCTATACTACGAGCAGTACTTC.